This T cell receptor (beta chain) stems from a study of post-analysis software for immune sequencing data. Germline values: CDR1 PRHDT, CDR2 FYEKMQ (reference sequence). V lost 5 bases and J 4 bases, leaving 11 bases between the germline ends. The CDR3 contains 13 residues. Unique molecular identifiers were present in the TCR beta cDNA libraries. Each CDR3 protein gets one entry after TCRdb re-called the PCR reads with MiXCR. The sample includes 150,000 to 200,000 distinct CDR3 sequences, 30% to 45% seen only once; the top ten take 25% to 35%. The TCR sequence derives from a girl aged 5-17 years with multiple sclerosis. Specimen: blood, collected after autologous hematopoietic stem cell transplantation. The chain employs TRBV13 and TRBJ1-1, with no clear D. This chain's CDR3 is CASSPELSTEAFF. The CDR3 bases are TGTGCCAGCAGCCCGGAGTTGAGCACTGAAGCTTTCTTT.